A selection of T cell receptor beta chains follows, all from one sample in a study of shared clonotypes between healthy human individuals. Here immunoSEQ multiplex PCR was the method, and the copy in TCRdb shows in-frame clones only, minus some. The profile covers about 870,000 clones, with over 90% appearing a single time and more than 20% taken by the ten largest. The sample comprised naive CD8+ T cells sorted from blood. All receptors derive from a man younger than 40 in good health. Each CDR3 is given with its conserved first and last residue.

v_call: TRBV27
cdr3_aa: CASSLSITDTQYF

v_call: TRBV7-8
cdr3_aa: CASSLAVSTNTGELFF

v_call: TRBV27
cdr3_aa: CASSFTPLDTAYNEQFF

v_call: TRBV5-5
cdr3_aa: CASSLGRRDTEAFF

v_call: TRBV19
cdr3_aa: CASTLSGGSYNEQFF

v_call: TRBV27
cdr3_aa: CATRPIGQGRSYEQYF

v_call: TRBV10-1
cdr3_aa: CASSDRVSDTQYF

v_call: TRBV11-2
cdr3_aa: CASSFGTDEKLFF

v_call: TRBV19
cdr3_aa: CASSSWQGNEQYF

v_call: TRBV2
cdr3_aa: CASSDPPTGPTGELFF

v_call: TRBV9
cdr3_aa: CASSPPRDVTEAFF

v_call: TRBV7-3
cdr3_aa: CASSSTSGQETQYF

v_call: TRBV28
cdr3_aa: CASSFRDSNEQFF

v_call: TRBV7-2
cdr3_aa: CASSLHSGTDLYGYTF

v_call: TRBV27
cdr3_aa: CASSPRWGGEEYYEQYF

v_call: TRBV7-9
cdr3_aa: CASSPAGQGYNEQFF

v_call: TRBV10-3
cdr3_aa: CAISDNQGANYGYTF

v_call: TRBV27
cdr3_aa: CASSLGETQYF

v_call: TRBV2
cdr3_aa: CASSDPSSGGGETQYF

v_call: TRBV4-3
cdr3_aa: CASSQVIQGDGYTF

v_call: TRBV29-1
cdr3_aa: CSVELSLGEPGLTDTQYF

v_call: TRBV2
cdr3_aa: CASKSTDSYEQYF

v_call: TRBV5-1
cdr3_aa: CASSPGTAQSYEQYF

v_call: TRBV13
cdr3_aa: CASSLSNYGYTF

v_call: TRBV27
cdr3_aa: CASSYLAGGNTGELFF

v_call: TRBV4-1
cdr3_aa: CASSQGTEWSYEQYF

v_call: TRBV7-2
cdr3_aa: CASSLEAGGTEAFF

v_call: TRBV7-9
cdr3_aa: CASSLVVAGAGVVNEQFF

v_call: TRBV7-9
cdr3_aa: CASGTGGQETQYF

v_call: TRBV27
cdr3_aa: CASSLASGSFHEQFF

v_call: TRBV27
cdr3_aa: CASIQGYEQYF

v_call: TRBV19
cdr3_aa: CASKKGLATDTQYF

v_call: TRBV28
cdr3_aa: CASSPITGELFF

v_call: TRBV9
cdr3_aa: CASSPLPGTYEQYF

v_call: TRBV19
cdr3_aa: CASSIEGLAGDEQYF

v_call: TRBV9
cdr3_aa: CASRSGSGEQFF

v_call: TRBV11-2
cdr3_aa: CASSLGRTGTGELFF

v_call: TRBV27
cdr3_aa: CASRSGGLSYNEQFF

v_call: TRBV7-3
cdr3_aa: CASSSGQGDYEQYF

v_call: TRBV19
cdr3_aa: CASSEWASGIYEQFF

v_call: TRBV27
cdr3_aa: CASAMTGQPGELFF

v_call: TRBV9
cdr3_aa: CASSVAGQGDTIYF

v_call: TRBV10-3
cdr3_aa: CAISESGQSYEQYF

v_call: TRBV9
cdr3_aa: CASSSKGTGKYTF

v_call: TRBV7-9
cdr3_aa: CASSPPTRQKVTYYEQYF

v_call: TRBV20-1
cdr3_aa: CSASSSEQFF

v_call: TRBV7-3
cdr3_aa: CASSPSLSGELFF

v_call: TRBV4-2
cdr3_aa: CASSQEGSGANVLTF

v_call: TRBV6-5
cdr3_aa: CASSYGTGELFF

v_call: TRBV6-1
cdr3_aa: CASRQNTEAFF

v_call: TRBV19
cdr3_aa: CASTPGGPPVQETQYF

v_call: TRBV27
cdr3_aa: CASSIAGSSYEQYF

v_call: TRBV15
cdr3_aa: CATSPTTGGMGTDTQYF

v_call: TRBV5-5
cdr3_aa: CASSFFQGLSDTQYF

v_call: TRBV27
cdr3_aa: CASSRSPWGRETQYF

v_call: TRBV19
cdr3_aa: CASSLAGTGELFF

v_call: TRBV2
cdr3_aa: CASSRYRRDQSYEQYF

v_call: TRBV4-3
cdr3_aa: CASSQDLFERDNYEQYF

v_call: TRBV7-9
cdr3_aa: CASRDTGARETQYF